Listed below are T cell receptor beta chains from one sample, sequenced in a study of blood T cell repertoires in COVID-19. The repertoire was sequenced with immunoSEQ multiplex PCR; TCRdb's copy has only in-frame clones and lacks some. The table includes 200,000 to 300,000 clones, around 84% detected once. Source material: peripheral blood. All receptors derive from a man aged 35 to 55 who had recovered from COVID-19. Each CDR3 is given with its conserved first and last residue. The order of the fields is J gene, V gene, D gene, clone size, CDR3 protein, CDR3 DNA. A D gene is named only where the DNA matches it firmly. Only part of the rows carry a size: once, few, many, or a class if the clone is expanded.

J: TRBJ1-1; V: TRBV5-4; D: TRBD1; size: NA; CDR3: CASSLGPGGVTEAFF; DNA: TGTGCCAGCAGCCTGGGGCCAGGGGGCGTCACTGAAGCTTTCTTT
J: TRBJ2-7; V: TRBV18; D: NA; size: NA; CDR3: CASSPGLYEQYF; DNA: TGTGCCAGCTCACCGGGACTCTACGAGCAGTACTTC
J: TRBJ1-1; V: TRBV29-1; D: NA; size: once; CDR3: CSVEGPGTEAFF; DNA: TGCAGCGTTGAGGGGCCGGGCACTGAAGCTTTCTTT
J: TRBJ2-3; V: TRBV27; D: TRBD1; size: NA; CDR3: CASSPLRGQGDGDTQYF; DNA: TGTGCCAGCAGTCCCCTAAGGGGACAGGGGGATGGAGATACGCAGTATTTT
J: TRBJ2-7; V: TRBV6-5; D: TRBD1; size: NA; CDR3: CASRRGTGGVGYF; DNA: TGTGCCAGCAGACGGGGGACAGGGGGTGTCGGGTACTTC
J: TRBJ2-3; V: TRBV19; D: NA; size: NA; CDR3: CASRGTLTDTQYF; DNA: TGTGCCAGTAGGGGCACCCTCACAGATACGCAGTATTTT
J: TRBJ2-1; V: TRBV5-1; D: TRBD2; size: few; CDR3: CASSLAPLAGSGNEQFF; DNA: TGCGCCAGCAGCTTGGCTCCCCTAGCGGGATCGGGCAATGAGCAGTTCTTC
J: TRBJ1-6; V: TRBV27; D: TRBD1; size: NA; CDR3: CASSRRDRGIYSPLHF; DNA: TGTGCCAGCAGTCGTAGGGACAGGGGGATTTATTCACCCCTCCACTTT
J: TRBJ1-2; V: TRBV5-1; D: TRBD1; size: few; CDR3: CASRAGTGEDYTF; DNA: TGCGCCAGCAGGGCCGGGACAGGGGAAGACTACACCTTC
J: TRBJ1-1; V: TRBV30; D: TRBD1; size: NA; CDR3: CAWSGQGRTEAFF; DNA: TGTGCCTGGAGTGGACAGGGGAGGACTGAAGCTTTCTTT
J: TRBJ2-3; V: TRBV30; D: NA; size: NA; CDR3: CARGNRRDTQYF; DNA: TGTGCCCGGGGAAACAGGCGGGATACGCAGTATTTT
J: TRBJ1-1; V: TRBV7-9; D: TRBD1; size: NA; CDR3: CASRYRGENTEAFF; DNA: TGTGCCAGCAGGTACAGGGGAGAGAACACTGAAGCTTTCTTT
J: TRBJ1-2; V: TRBV30; D: NA; size: NA; CDR3: CAWSVGDYGYTF; DNA: TGTGCCTGGAGTGTAGGGGACTATGGCTACACCTTC
J: TRBJ2-2; V: TRBV7-2; D: NA; size: NA; CDR3: CASSLGPGQVTGELFF; DNA: TGTGCCAGCAGCCTAGGCCCGGGACAAGTAACCGGGGAGCTGTTTTTT
J: TRBJ1-6; V: TRBV5-1; D: NA; size: NA; CDR3: CASSHHAGARDGSPLHF; DNA: TGCGCCAGCAGCCATCACGCAGGGGCCAGGGATGGCTCACCCCTCCACTTT
J: TRBJ2-5; V: TRBV5-1; D: TRBD2; size: once; CDR3: CASSLDGEGTQYF; DNA: TGCGCCAGCAGCTTGGATGGGGAGGGGACCCAGTACTTC
J: TRBJ2-5; V: TRBV19; D: NA; size: NA; CDR3: CASSIEDSGRETQYF; DNA: TGTGCCAGTAGTATAGAGGATTCGGGGAGAGAGACCCAGTACTTC
J: TRBJ1-1; V: TRBV7-9; D: NA; size: NA; CDR3: CASSLVSIANTEAFF; DNA: TGTGCCAGCAGCTTAGTTAGCATAGCGAACACTGAAGCTTTCTTT
J: TRBJ2-5; V: TRBV7-9; D: TRBD1; size: few; CDR3: CASSFRTGQETQYF; DNA: TGTGCCAGCAGCTTTCGGACAGGCCAAGAGACCCAGTACTTC
J: TRBJ2-5; V: TRBV9; D: TRBD2; size: NA; CDR3: CASSDLGGGETQYF; DNA: TGTGCCAGCAGCGATCTCGGGGGAGGGGAGACCCAGTACTTC
J: TRBJ1-2; V: TRBV5-1; D: TRBD1; size: NA; CDR3: CASSLGSAGQGERGGYTF; DNA: TGCGCCAGCAGCTTGGGGAGCGCGGGACAGGGGGAAAGAGGTGGCTACACCTTC
J: TRBJ1-5; V: TRBV7-6; D: NA; size: NA; CDR3: CASSVQSNQPQHF; DNA: TGTGCCAGCAGCGTCCAGAGCAATCAGCCCCAGCATTTT